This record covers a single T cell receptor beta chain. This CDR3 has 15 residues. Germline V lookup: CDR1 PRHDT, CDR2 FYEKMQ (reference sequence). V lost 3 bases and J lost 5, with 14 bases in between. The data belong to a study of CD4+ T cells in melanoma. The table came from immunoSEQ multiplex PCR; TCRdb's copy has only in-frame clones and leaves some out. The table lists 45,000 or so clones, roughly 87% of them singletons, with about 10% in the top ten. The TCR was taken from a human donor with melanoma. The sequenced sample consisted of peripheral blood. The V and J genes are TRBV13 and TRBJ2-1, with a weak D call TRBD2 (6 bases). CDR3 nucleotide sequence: TGTGCCAGCAGCTTCAACGGGGGAGCGAACAATGAGCAGTTCTTC. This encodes CASSFNGGANNEQFF.